This entry lists 27 T cell receptor beta chains sequenced from one sample in a study of T cell repertoires in cytomegalovirus infection. In TCRdb, the reads were re-called with MiXCR into one record per CDR3 protein. The data contain some 280,000 distinct CDR3 sequences, roughly an eighth of them singletons. Sequenced: PBMCs. The receptor set was obtained from a human donor in good health (CMV status not recorded). Some clones in this sample may be carry-over from other donors' samples.

J is TRBJ2-5 and V is TRBV19; D unclear. The germline gives CDR1 LNHDA, CDR2 SQIVND (reference sequence). The CDR3 contains 16 residues. V lost 5 bases and J 1 base, leaving 17 bases between the germline ends. The CDR3 DNA follows: TGTGCCAGTAGTCCTCGGACCGTGACCCGCCAAGAGACCCAGTACTTC. Residues: CASSPRTVTRQETQYF.

The DNA for the CDR3 is TGTGCCAGCATCCCTCCCCCCGGGGGAACTGAAGCTTTCTTT. Its translation: CASIPPPGGTEAFF. The chain joins TRBV7-9 to TRBJ1-1, with D possibly matching TRBD1 (5 bases). Looked up from germline, CDR1 is SEHNR and CDR2 is FQNEAQ (reference sequence). The V and J ends lost 7 bases and 5 bases respectively, with 17 bases between them. The CDR3 length is 14 residues.

The V gene is TRBV4-3, the J gene TRBJ1-1; D unclear. The CDR3 loop spans 13 amino acids. Germline CDR1 LGHNA, CDR2 YSLEER. With 1 base removed from V and 5 bases from J, the gap between germline ends came to 8 bases. The CDR3 DNA follows: TGCGCCAGCAGCCAAGTCGAGCGGACTGAAGCTTTCTTT. It is translated as CASSQVERTEAFF.

This clonotype was counted many times. The chain carries TRBV5-5 and TRBJ1-1; no clear D gene. This CDR3 contains 14 residues. Germline V gene lookup returns CDR1 SGHKS and CDR2 YYEKEE (reference sequence). The V end lost 3 bases, the J end lost 0 bases, and 9 bases lay between the germline ends. The CDR3: CASSSTPMNTEAFF. CDR3 in DNA: TGTGCCAGCAGCTCGACGCCTATGAACACTGAAGCTTTCTTT.

This clonotype came up a few times. The chain joins TRBV6-2 or TRBV6-3 to TRBJ1-5; D uncertain. The length of the CDR3 is 13 residues. V was cut by 10 bases and J by 3 bases, with 13 bases left in between. Germline V gene lookup returns CDR1 MNHEY and CDR2 SVGEGT. The CDR3 loop reads CATRGRFNQPQHF. The CDR3 DNA reads as TGTGCCACCCGCGGACGTTTCAATCAGCCCCAGCATTTT.

The table lists this clonotype with a few counts. The chain has TRBV20-1 and TRBJ1-5; D unclear. The CDR3 is 15 amino acids. The germline V gene encodes CDR1 DFQATT and CDR2 SNEGSKA (reference sequence). V dropped 1 base and J dropped 0 bases, with 10 bases sitting between them. CDR3 sequence (DNA): TGCAGTGCTAGAGTTACGGAGAATAGCAATCAGCCCCAGCATTTT. The encoded protein is CSARVTENSNQPQHF.

The V call is TRBV20-1, the J call TRBJ2-3, with D possibly TRBD2 on 7 matching bases. The V and J ends lost 0 bases and 1 base respectively, with 14 bases between them. The CDR3 extends over 16 amino acids. The V gene's germline CDR1 is DFQATT and CDR2 SNEGSKA (reference sequence). The CDR3 DNA follows: TGCAGTGCTAGAGATGCGGCGGGGGCCCGCACAGATACGCAGTATTTT. Translation gives CSARDAAGARTDTQYF.

This clonotype was picked up many times. The chain combines TRBV15 with TRBJ2-7; no clear D. V shed 8 bases and J shed 0 bases, with 11 bases lying between them. This CDR3 region has 13 residues. The germline V gene encodes CDR1 LNHNV and CDR2 YYDKDF (reference sequence). For the CDR3, the DNA is TGTGCCACCGAAGGCTCTGACTCCTACGAGCAGTACTTC. Amino acid sequence: CATEGSDSYEQYF. The full variable domain, completed using reference TRBV15 and TRBJ2-7, is DAMVIQNPRYQVTQFGKPVTLSCSQTLNHNVMYWYQQKSSQAPKLLFHYYDKDFNNEADTPDNFQSRRPNTSFCFLDIRSPGLGDTAMYLCATEGSDSYEQYFGPGTRLTVT.

V and J are TRBV29-1 and TRBJ1-4; the D is unclear. Trimming pared 1 base from V and 2 bases from J, leaving 8 bases between. Germline values: CDR1 SQVTM, CDR2 ANQGSEA. This CDR3 region has 14 residues. CDR3 DNA: TGCAGCGTTGAAGTTGGTGCCACTAATGAAAAACTGTTTTTT. It yields the protein CSVEVGATNEKLFF.

Many counts were recorded for this clonotype. The chain links TRBV7-8 to TRBJ2-7, with TRBD2 matching over 7 bases. The junction had 10 bases not matched to a gene; V was cut back by 1 base and J by 1 base. CDR3 length: 17 residues. CDR1 is SGHVS, CDR2 FQNEAQ, per germline. The CDR3 DNA follows: TGTGCCAGCAGCTTAGGGACTTCAACCGGGGGGTCCTACGAGCAGTACTTC. It encodes CASSLGTSTGGSYEQYF.

V gene TRBV28 combines with J gene TRBJ2-2; the match to TRBD2 covers 12 bases. CDR1 is MDHEN, CDR2 SYDVKM, per germline. With V trimmed by 5 bases and J by 4 bases, 5 bases remained unmatched. There are 16 residues in the CDR3. Here the CDR3 reads CASSLGLAGPTGELFF. Written as DNA, the CDR3 is TGTGCCAGCAGTCTCGGACTAGCGGGACCCACCGGGGAGCTGTTTTTT.

This chain links TRBV6-4 with TRBJ2-3, with 7 bases fitting TRBD2. The V gene's germline CDR1 is MRHNA and CDR2 SNTAGT. J gave up 2 bases and V 3 bases, and 5 bases lay outside the gene matches. CDR3 length equals 15 residues. The CDR3 here is CASSEGAGPTDTQYF. For the CDR3, the DNA is TGTGCCAGCAGTGAGGGAGCGGGACCCACAGATACGCAGTATTTT.

About this clonotype: A much larger clone lies one base from this, so it may be a read error. This chain connects TRBV12-3 or TRBV12-4 to TRBJ2-1, with TRBD2 matching 8 bases. CDR3 length equals 17 residues. DNA for the CDR3: TGTGCCAGCAGTCCCGGACTAGCCGAGCGCTCCTACAATGAGCAGATCTTC. It is translated as CASSPGLAERSYNEQIF.

The chain has TRBV20-1 and TRBJ1-5; D is ambiguous. Trimming stripped 1 base from V and 2 bases from J, with 6 bases between. The CDR3 has 13 amino acids. The germline gives CDR1 DFQATT, CDR2 SNEGSKA (reference sequence). The CDR3 sequence: CSARAEGNQPQHF. The CDR3 nucleotides are TGCAGTGCTAGAGCTGAGGGCAATCAGCCCCAGCATTTT.

The table lists this clonotype with many counts. The rearrangement links TRBV7-3 to TRBJ2-5; D unresolved. Germline V CDR1 and CDR2: SGHTA, FQGTGA. The CDR3 is 13 amino acids. Trimming stripped 3 bases from V and 9 bases from J, with 14 bases between. CDR3 nucleotide sequence: TGTGCCAGCAGCTTGGTATTGGGTGGGGCCCAGTACTTC. Its translation is CASSLVLGGAQYF.

The V and J genes are TRBV20-1 and TRBJ1-5; 9 bases align to TRBD1. V gave up 3 bases and J gave up 5 bases; unmatched junction bases: 5. CDR3 size: 14 residues. The germline V gene encodes CDR1 DFQATT and CDR2 SNEGSKA (reference sequence). The CDR3 nucleotides are TGCAGTGCTAGTGGGACAGGGAGCGATCAGCCCCAGCATTTT. Amino acid sequence: CSASGTGSDQPQHF.

This clonotype has a count of ten or more. The chain links TRBV7-2 to TRBJ2-2; weak D call: TRBD2 (7 bases). This CDR3 has 18 residues. In germline, CDR1 is SGHTA, CDR2 FQGNSA. Trimming shortened V by 5 bases and J by 4 bases, and 23 bases separated the two germline ends. The CDR3 sequence: CASSTRGGGSYSTGELFF. The CDR3 DNA follows: TGTGCCAGCAGCACGCGTGGGGGCGGGAGTTATAGCACCGGGGAGCTGTTTTTT.

Ten or more counts support this clonotype. The V and J genes are TRBV28 and TRBJ2-5; D may be TRBD2 (6 bases). Germline V gene lookup returns CDR1 MDHEN and CDR2 SYDVKM. V was pared by 2 bases and J by 1 base, with 14 bases between. The CDR3 totals 16 residues. CDR3 in DNA: TGTGCCAGCAGTTTACCCCTTTGGCGGGGCCAAGAGACCCAGTACTTC. Translating gives CASSLPLWRGQETQYF.

The chain carries TRBV6-2 or TRBV6-3 and TRBJ1-1, with 8 bases identical to TRBD1. Per germline, CDR1 MNHEY and CDR2 SVGEGT. V lost 4 bases and J lost 7; bases outside the gene matches: 14. CDR3 length: 16 residues. CDR3 sequence: CASSFDPGTGDHEAFF. The CDR3 DNA follows: TGTGCCAGCAGTTTCGACCCTGGGACAGGCGACCATGAAGCTTTCTTT.

CDR3 sequence (DNA): TGCGCCAGCAGCTCCCACTTCAAAAACACTGAAGCTTTCTTT. Protein product: CASSSHFKNTEAFF. The rearrangement uses TRBV5-1 and TRBJ1-1; D ambiguous. Germline values: CDR1 SGHRS, CDR2 YFSETQ. The CDR3 totals 14 residues. V was cut by 3 bases and J by 2 bases, with 11 bases left in between.

This clonotype was picked up a small number of times. The chain recombines TRBV18 with TRBJ2-1, with no clear D. This CDR3 spans 12 amino acids. The V end lost 6 bases, the J end lost 13 bases, and 16 bases lay between the germline ends. Germline values: CDR1 KGHSH, CDR2 LQKENI. In DNA, the CDR3 is TGTGCCAGCTCCCCCGGTGGCTTTGAACAGTTCTTC. It encodes CASSPGGFEQFF.

This clonotype was counted at least ten times. The chain couples TRBV28 to TRBJ2-2, with a tentative D call TRBD1 (5 bases). V was pared by 5 bases and J by 5 bases, with 12 bases between. Germline lookup yields CDR1 MDHEN and CDR2 SYDVKM. CDR3 length: 14 residues. DNA for the CDR3: TGTGCCAGCAGTATACTCAGGGATACCGGGGAGCTGTTTTTT. Amino acids: CASSILRDTGELFF.

The table lists this clonotype with a few counts. This chain links TRBV7-9 with TRBJ2-2, with 10 bases lining up with TRBD1. This CDR3 region has 18 residues. The V segment lost 4 bases and the J segment 1 base; nucleotides outside the gene matches: 9. CDR1 is SEHNR and CDR2 is FQNEAQ in the germline V gene (reference sequence). This CDR3 is CASSSPFGTGENTGELFF. The CDR3 DNA reads as TGTGCCAGCAGCTCACCATTTGGGACAGGGGAGAACACCGGGGAGCTGTTTTTT.

The V and J genes are TRBV19 and TRBJ1-1; D may be TRBD1 (6 bases). The V end was cut by 7 bases, the J end by 11 bases, with 20 bases between. The CDR3 runs 13 residues. CDR1 LNHDA and CDR2 SQIVND come from the germline V gene (reference sequence). DNA for the CDR3: TGTGCCAGTATCGAGGCGGGGGCAAGGGATGCTTTCTTT. Protein sequence: CASIEAGARDAFF. Complete variable domain (other parts from reference TRBV19 and TRBJ1-1): DGGITQSPKYLFRKEGQNVTLSCEQNLNHDAMYWYRQDPGQGLRLIYYSQIVNDFQKGDIAEGYSVSREKKESFPLTVTSAQKNPTAFYLCASIEAGARDAFFGQGTRLTVV.

This chain uses TRBV6-2 or TRBV6-3 with TRBJ1-5, with D possibly being TRBD1 (5 bases). Germline lookup yields CDR1 MNHEY and CDR2 SVGEGT. The CDR3 is 13 residues long. V lost 2 bases and J lost 7, with 9 bases in between. CDR3 sequence: CASSYGGSQPQHF. CDR3 bases: TGTGCCAGCAGTTACGGGGGGAGCCAGCCCCAGCATTTT.

Regarding this clonotype: At one boundary the junction diverges from the germline segment, which might be a read error. The chain combines TRBV4-1 with TRBJ2-5; 10 positions agree with TRBD2. Germline V gives CDR1 MGHRA, CDR2 YSYEKL. This CDR3 spans 19 amino acids. The CDR3: CASSQDFTLAGNRLETQYF. The CDR3, as DNA: TGTGCCAGCAGCCAAGATTTCACACTAGCGGGGAATCGTCTCGAGACCCAGTACTTC.

The chain joins TRBV29-1 to TRBJ1-1; maybe TRBD1 (6 bases). Germline V lookup: CDR1 SQVTM, CDR2 ANQGSEA. Trimming took 8 bases from V and 0 from J, leaving 13 bases between them. This CDR3 comprises 13 residues. The CDR3 DNA is TGCAGCCTTACCAGGGGCCTGAACACTGAAGCTTTCTTT. This sequence encodes CSLTRGLNTEAFF.